These 14 T cell receptor beta chains share one sample of origin, sequenced in a study of blood T cell repertoires in COVID-19 (dated by TCRdb to 2018 to 2020). The library was produced with the immunoSEQ multiplex PCR assay. TCRdb mirrors the immuneACCESS table, restricted to in-frame sequences. Some clones are absent from its copies; in checked studies, under half trace to an unresolved V gene, and the reason for the others is unknown. A total of 120,000 to 150,000 clones appear in this sample, 81% of them only once. In total, the top ten clones hold 7% to 9% of the sample. Sequenced material: peripheral blood. The receptor source for this set is a human donor with acute or convalescent COVID-19. The donor label of this sample is uncertain.

This rearrangement joins TRBV6-6 to TRBJ2-2; D possibly corresponds to TRBD1 (6 bases). The CDR3 is 16 amino acids. V was clipped by 2 bases and J by 4 bases, with 14 bases between them. CDR1 is MNHNY, CDR2 SVGAGI, per germline (reference sequence). The DNA of the CDR3 is TGTGCCAGCAGTTACGGGCAGGGGAGTAGCACCGGGGAGCTGTTTTTT. Encoded protein: CASSYGQGSSTGELFF.

This CDR3 is CSASRDWALSTEAFF. CDR3 nucleotide sequence: TGCAGTGCTAGTCGGGACTGGGCGTTGAGCACTGAAGCTTTCTTT. This sequence joins TRBV20-1 and TRBJ1-1; possible D gene TRBD1, 5 bases. The CDR3 has 15 amino acids. V lost 3 bases and J 4 bases, leaving 18 bases between the germline ends. Germline V CDR1 and CDR2: DFQATT, SNEGSKA (reference sequence).

This rearrangement joins TRBV30 to TRBJ1-2; no clear D. The CDR3 is 13 amino acids. Germline V CDR1 and CDR2: GTSNPN, SVGIG (reference sequence). The V gene lost 1 base and the J gene lost 8 bases, with 14 bases spanning the gap. CDR3 region: CAWSERASGGYTF. The CDR3 DNA is TGTGCCTGGAGTGAAAGGGCGTCGGGGGGCTACACCTTC.

The CDR3 sequence is CASRGQGRTEAFF. In DNA, the CDR3 is TGTGCCAGTAGGGGACAGGGCCGGACTGAAGCTTTCTTT. The V gene is TRBV19, the J gene TRBJ1-1, with 9 positions matching TRBD1. J gave up 5 bases and V 6 bases, and 4 bases lay outside the gene matches. The V gene's germline CDR1 is LNHDA and CDR2 SQIVND (reference sequence). CDR3 length: 13 amino acids. The full variable domain, its missing parts supplied by reference TRBV19 and TRBJ1-1, is DGGITQSPKYLFRKEGQNVTLSCEQNLNHDAMYWYRQDPGQGLRLIYYSQIVNDFQKGDIAEGYSVSREKKESFPLTVTSAQKNPTAFYLCASRGQGRTEAFFGQGTRLTVV.

The chain joins TRBV2 to TRBJ1-2; D is perhaps TRBD1 (6 bases). This CDR3 region has 14 residues. Trimming took 2 bases from V and 2 from J, leaving 9 bases between them. The germline CDR1 and CDR2 sequences are SNHLY and FYNNEI. CDR3 in DNA: TGTGCCAGCAGTGAACAGGGGATCAACTATGGCTACACCTTC. The encoded protein is CASSEQGINYGYTF.

The gene calls are TRBV5-5 and TRBJ2-7, with 8 bases lining up with TRBD2. Trimming cost V 7 bases and J 1 base; bases outside gene matches: 13. Germline CDR1 is SGHKS and CDR2 is YYEKEE (reference sequence). The CDR3 consists of 16 residues. The CDR3: CASRSGPGLGSYEQYV. The CDR3, as DNA: TGTGCCAGCCGGAGTGGTCCGGGACTAGGATCCTACGAGCAGTACGTC.

This clone appeared a few times. CDR3 sequence: CATRVSGANVLTF. For the CDR3, the DNA is TGTGCTACCAGGGTCTCTGGGGCCAACGTCCTGACTTTC. J is TRBJ2-6 and V is TRBV28; a weak D match, TRBD1 (5 bases). CDR1 is MDHEN, CDR2 SYDVKM, per germline. This CDR3 has 13 amino acids. Variable domain in full (rest from reference TRBV28 and TRBJ2-6): DVKVTQSSRYLVKRTGEKVFLECVQDMDHENMFWYRQDPGLGLRLIYFSYDVKMKEKGDIPEGYSVSREKKERFSLILESASTNQTSMYLCATRVSGANVLTFGAGSRLTVL.

The rearrangement links TRBV6-6 to TRBJ1-1; D is undetermined. CDR1 is MNHNY, CDR2 SVGAGI, per germline (reference sequence). The CDR3 has 12 residues. The V gene lost 6 bases and the J gene lost 4 bases, with 9 bases spanning the gap. CDR3 in DNA: TGTGCCAGCAGCCCCCACAGCACTGAAGCTTTCTTT. This encodes CASSPHSTEAFF.

The CDR3 spells CASSEESGYTF. The DNA of the CDR3 is TGTGCCAGCAGTGAAGAATCAGGCTACACCTTC. The chain recombines TRBV2 with TRBJ1-2; no definite D call. The CDR3 has 11 residues. The germline V gene encodes CDR1 SNHLY and CDR2 FYNNEI. V was trimmed by 1 base and J by 8 bases, leaving 5 bases between them.

CDR3 loop: CASSPGQKDYGYTF. The CDR3 nucleotides are TGTGCCAGCTCACCTGGGCAGAAGGACTATGGCTACACCTTC. The chain employs TRBV18 and TRBJ1-2; D is uncertain. V dropped 3 bases and J dropped 3 bases, with 11 bases sitting between them. CDR1 and CDR2 from the germline V gene are KGHSH and LQKENI. This CDR3 is built from 14 residues.

The chain joins TRBV14 to TRBJ2-5; 10 nucleotides align to TRBD2. Per the germline V gene, CDR1 is SGHDN and CDR2 is FVKESK. The CDR3 has 17 amino acids. Unmatched junction bases numbered 10, after V lost 1 base and J lost 5 bases. The CDR3: CASSQVKSSGGPETQYF. The CDR3 coding sequence is TGTGCCAGCAGCCAAGTAAAGTCTAGCGGGGGACCTGAGACCCAGTACTTC.

The CDR3 coding sequence is TGCGCCAGCAGCCAAGAGGGGGGAAGCAATCAGCCCCAGCATTTT. This gives the protein CASSQEGGSNQPQHF. This rearrangement joins TRBV4-1 to TRBJ1-5, with a weak D call TRBD1 (5 bases). The CDR3 consists of 15 residues. In germline, CDR1 is MGHRA, CDR2 YSYEKL. The V end was cut by 0 bases, the J end by 1 base, with 7 bases between.

CDR3 DNA: TGCGCCAGCACAAATAGCCAGCCCCCTAGAAGAAACACCATATATTTT. This encodes CASTNSQPPRRNTIYF. The chain joins TRBV10-1 to TRBJ1-3, with D uncertain. Trimming cost V 7 bases and J 5 bases, with 21 bases left between them. This CDR3 is built from 16 residues. CDR1 is WNHNN, CDR2 SYGVQD, per germline (reference sequence).

There are a few counts of this clone. This chain links TRBV7-2 with TRBJ1-2; tentatively, D is TRBD1 (5 bases). The CDR3 is made up of 14 amino acids. Germline V gene data show CDR1 as SGHTA and CDR2 as FQGNSA. The V end was cut by 0 bases, the J end by 0 bases, with 5 bases between. Here the CDR3 DNA reads TGTGCCAGCAGCTTAGCAGGGGCTAACTATGGCTACACCTTC. The encoded protein is CASSLAGANYGYTF.